This T cell receptor (beta chain) is drawn from a study of blood T cells in healthy people across ages. The CDR3 consists of 13 residues. V was pared by 1 base and J by 8 bases, with 11 bases between. Germline CDR1 reads MNHNS; CDR2 reads SASEGT. A second about 6 to 12 cycle PCR used barcoded and J-beta primers. TCRdb used MiXCR to reprocess the 5' RACE reads, holding one entry per CDR3 protein. The top ten clones hold 35% to 40% of a sample with approximately 600,000 distinct CDR3 sequences, under 65% of them seen once. The sequence was obtained from a man aged 60-69 years in good health. Sequenced: blood. The chain joins TRBV6-1 to TRBJ1-2; D possibly corresponds to TRBD1 (6 bases). The chain's CDR3 is CASSEGQAWGYTF. As DNA, the CDR3 is TGTGCCAGCAGTGAAGGACAGGCCTGGGGCTACACCTTC.